One sample yielded the 10 T cell receptor beta chains listed below, sequenced in a study of blood T cell repertoires in COVID-19. Repertoires were generated with immunoSEQ multiplex PCR, while TCRdb's copy carries only in-frame clones and drops some. This sample has some 340,000 clones, with more than 75% found just once. Material: PBMCs or T cells enriched from blood (not recorded which). These receptors originate from a woman in her twenties or thirties who had recovered from COVID-19.

This chain uses TRBV12-3 or TRBV12-4 with TRBJ2-5; unclear D gene. CDR3 length: 13 residues. The germline V and J ends were trimmed by 5 bases and 1 base, with 8 bases remaining between them. This CDR3 is CASSAALQETQYF. CDR3 sequence (DNA): TGTGCCAGCAGTGCGGCCCTCCAAGAGACCCAGTACTTC.

The chain is built from TRBV24-1 and TRBJ1-3; D might be TRBD1 (6 bases). The CDR3 runs to 15 residues. Looked up from germline, CDR1 is KGHDR and CDR2 is SFDVKD. Trimming removed 7 bases from V and 0 bases from J, with 12 bases in between. DNA of the CDR3: TGTGCCACCAGATCGACAGGCGACTCTGGAAACACCATATATTTT. Residues: CATRSTGDSGNTIYF.

The chain recombines TRBV7-2 with TRBJ1-2; D possibly corresponds to TRBD1 (5 bases). The CDR3 covers 12 residues. CDR1 SGHTA and CDR2 FQGNSA come from the germline V gene. Trimming took 4 bases from V and 6 from J, leaving 9 bases between them. The CDR3 region has the DNA TGTGCCAGCAGCTCAAGGGGTAATGGCTACACCTTC. This codes for CASSSRGNGYTF.

The rearrangement joins TRBV5-6 to TRBJ1-2; 7 bases fit TRBD1. V trimming: 4 bases; J trimming: 0 bases; junction bases outside the gene matches: 9. In germline, CDR1 is SGHDT, CDR2 YYEEEE. This CDR3 has 16 amino acids. CDR3 protein: CASSPLGDSSNYGYTF. In DNA, the CDR3 is TGTGCCAGCAGCCCCCTCGGGGACAGCTCTAACTATGGCTACACCTTC. Full variable domain (missing parts from reference TRBV5-6 and TRBJ1-2): DAGVTQSPTHLIKTRGQQVTLRCSPKSGHDTVSWYQQALGQGPQFIFQYYEEEERQRGNFPDRFSGHQFPNYSSELNVNALLLGDSALYLCASSPLGDSSNYGYTFGSGTRLTVV.

This chain links TRBV10-1 with TRBJ2-5; possible D gene TRBD2, 5 bases. The CDR3 is 14 amino acids. Trimming cost V 0 bases and J 2 bases, with 7 bases left between them. The germline CDR1 and CDR2 sequences are WNHNN and SYGVQD (reference sequence). The CDR3 here is CASSESGEQETQYF. CDR3 nucleotides: TGCGCCAGCAGTGAGTCGGGAGAGCAAGAGACCCAGTACTTC.

The chain uses TRBV7-6 and TRBJ1-1; D possibly corresponds to TRBD1 (5 bases). Per germline, CDR1 SGHVS and CDR2 FNYEAQ. The CDR3 is 15 amino acids. The ends were cut back, 2 bases at V and 7 bases at J, with 17 bases in the middle. This chain's CDR3 is CASSLYPRDDSEAFF. The CDR3 coding sequence is TGTGCCAGCAGCTTATATCCCCGCGACGACAGTGAAGCTTTCTTT. Full variable domain (outside the CDR3, taken from reference TRBV7-6 and TRBJ1-1): GAGVSQSPRYKVTKRGQDVALRCDPISGHVSLYWYRQALGQGPEFLTYFNYEAQQDKSGLPNDRFSAERPEGSISTLTIQRTEQRDSAMYRCASSLYPRDDSEAFFGQGTRLTVV.

CDR3 region: CASSRHQNRGLRYGYTF. CDR3 coding DNA: TGTGCCAGCAGTCGCCATCAAAACAGGGGGCTGCGCTATGGCTACACCTTC. This chain uses TRBV28 with TRBJ1-2; TRBD1 matches 9 bases. The CDR3 covers 17 residues. Trimming cost V 5 bases and J 4 bases; bases outside gene matches: 14. Per germline, CDR1 MDHEN and CDR2 SYDVKM.

The gene calls are TRBV20-1 and TRBJ2-3; no clear D gene. CDR1 and CDR2 from the germline V gene are DFQATT and SNEGSKA (reference sequence). Trimming pared 4 bases from V and 3 bases from J, leaving 5 bases between. The length of the CDR3 is 11 residues. The CDR3 reads CSAKRTDTQYF. In DNA, the CDR3 is TGCAGTGCTAAGAGGACAGATACGCAGTATTTT.

J is TRBJ1-2 and V is TRBV4-1; D remains unclear. This CDR3 comprises 15 residues. Deletions cut 1 base from V and 3 bases from J, with 12 bases between. Germline CDR1 reads MGHRA; CDR2 reads YSYEKL. Here the CDR3 reads CASSQVTPGDYGYTF. The CDR3 coding sequence is TGCGCCAGCAGCCAAGTAACCCCCGGGGACTATGGCTACACCTTC.

The chain links TRBV13 to TRBJ2-2; D is perhaps TRBD1 (5 bases). CDR3 length: 17 amino acids. Trimming stripped 2 bases from V and 4 bases from J, with 17 bases between. Germline CDR1 and CDR2: PRHDT and FYEKMQ (reference sequence). The CDR3 spells CASSLLQGEVGTGELFF. The CDR3, as DNA: TGTGCCAGCAGCTTATTGCAGGGCGAGGTCGGCACCGGGGAGCTGTTTTTT.